A single sample gave rise to the 32 T cell receptor beta chains below, sequenced in a study of T cells in Graves' hyperthyroidism and ophthalmopathy. There were TCR beta CDR3 regions amplified from RNA transcripts. HTBI primers were used for first-round RT-PCR of the TCR CDR3. Each CDR3 protein gets one entry after TCRdb re-called the multiplex PCR reads with MiXCR. The data hold approximately 640,000 distinct CDR3 sequences, with 17% observed a single time. The sequenced material came from blood. Receptors originate from a man between 50 and 59 years old with Graves' hyperthyroidism.

V gene TRBV15 combines with J gene TRBJ2-1, with 7 bases fitting TRBD2. The trim removed 0 bases at V and 7 bases at J, leaving 9 bases unmatched. The V gene's germline CDR1 is LNHNV and CDR2 YYDKDF (reference sequence). The CDR3 is 16 amino acids. CDR3: CATSRDLRGGGNEQFF. CDR3 in DNA: TGTGCCACCAGCAGAGATTTACGCGGGGGAGGGAATGAGCAGTTCTTC.

The chain employs TRBV15 and TRBJ1-1; D perhaps matches TRBD1 (5 bases). CDR3 size: 15 residues. Trimming took 1 base from V and 3 from J, leaving 12 bases between them. CDR1 is LNHNV, CDR2 YYDKDF, per germline (reference sequence). In DNA, the CDR3 is TGTGCCACCAGCAGAGGATCCGGGGCCGACACTGAAGCTTTCTTT. This encodes CATSRGSGADTEAFF.

In this sample, this clonotype turned up a few times. The V gene is TRBV7-9, the J gene TRBJ1-2, with a possible D match to TRBD1 (6 bases). This CDR3 contains 14 residues. V dropped 5 bases and J dropped 5 bases, with 15 bases sitting between them. Germline CDR1 reads SEHNR; CDR2 reads FQNEAQ (reference sequence). The CDR3 reads CASSPFRQGYGYTF. CDR3 nucleotide sequence: TGTGCCAGCAGCCCCTTTAGGCAGGGGTATGGCTACACCTTC.

The chain couples TRBV3-1 to TRBJ2-7; D tentatively fits TRBD1 or TRBD2 (6 bases each). Trimming cost V 1 base and J 5 bases, with 12 bases left between them. CDR3 length: 14 amino acids. Germline loops: CDR1 LGHDT, CDR2 YNNKEL (reference sequence). CDR3 amino acids: CASSQAGAYNEQYF. CDR3 nucleotides: TGTGCCAGCAGCCAAGCGGGGGCCTATAACGAGCAGTACTTC.

This clonotype came up many times. This chain joins TRBV7-2 and TRBJ2-2, with D perhaps matching TRBD1 (6 bases). The V and J ends lost 0 bases and 1 base respectively, with 6 bases between them. Per germline, CDR1 SGHTA and CDR2 FQGNSA. The CDR3 has 15 amino acids. CDR3 amino acids: CASSLAGQNTGELFF. DNA for the CDR3: TGTGCCAGCAGCTTAGCGGGACAGAACACCGGGGAGCTGTTTTTT.

This clonotype was observed a few times. V gene TRBV20-1 combines with J gene TRBJ1-6; the D gene is possibly TRBD1 (5 bases). Looked up from germline, CDR1 is DFQATT and CDR2 is SNEGSKA (reference sequence). Deletions cut 1 base from V and 5 bases from J, with 18 bases between. The CDR3 has 17 residues. In DNA, the CDR3 is TGCAGTGCTAGAGCGACAGACCAATTTACTCATAATTCACCCCTCCACTTT. It translates to CSARATDQFTHNSPLHF.

The chain couples TRBV28 to TRBJ2-4, with D possibly matching TRBD2 (5 bases). Trimming left V 5 bases short and J 0 bases short, with 11 bases between. The germline V gene encodes CDR1 MDHEN and CDR2 SYDVKM. CDR3 size: 15 residues. CDR3 sequence: CASSRTSQAKNIQYF. DNA for the CDR3: TGTGCCAGCAGTAGGACTTCCCAAGCCAAAAACATTCAGTACTTC.

This clonotype was counted many times. V is TRBV28 and J is TRBJ1-2; D perhaps matches TRBD1 (5 bases). Germline CDR1 reads MDHEN; CDR2 reads SYDVKM. This CDR3 is built from 15 residues. Deletions cut 4 bases from V and 5 bases from J, with 17 bases between. The CDR3 loop is CASSSVAGRRYGYTF. CDR3 DNA: TGTGCCAGCAGTTCTGTTGCGGGACGAAGATATGGCTACACCTTC.

This clonotype was picked up many times. The genes are TRBV7-8 and TRBJ2-5; D assignment may be TRBD1 or TRBD2 (5 bases each). There are 15 residues in the CDR3. CDR1 and CDR2 (germline): SGHVS, FQNEAQ. V was trimmed by 3 bases and J by 2 bases, leaving 13 bases between them. The CDR3 sequence is CASSFVTGPQETQYF. CDR3 nucleotide sequence: TGTGCCAGCAGCTTTGTGACGGGACCGCAAGAGACCCAGTACTTC.

About this clonotype: The limits of the CDR3 on the DNA are not certain, so only TCRdb's listed CDR3 is given. The chain carries TRBV2 and TRBJ2-1; TRBD1 was called by the table and not checked on the DNA. The CDR3 adds up to 14 amino acids, both ends counted. Germline CDR1 is SNHLY and CDR2 is FYNNEI. Here the CDR3 reads CASRVGQGTMVQLF.

This clonotype was detected many times. The chain employs TRBV28 and TRBJ2-7; D is tentatively TRBD1 or TRBD2 (7 bases each). With 1 base removed from V and 9 bases from J, the gap between germline ends came to 13 bases. CDR1 and CDR2 from the germline V gene are MDHEN and SYDVKM. The CDR3 contains 13 residues. As DNA, the CDR3 is TGTGCCAGCAGTTTATTCGACAGGGAGGGGCAGTACTTC. The encoded protein is CASSLFDREGQYF.

CDR3 region: CASSFVLAGSTAPNYEQYF. In DNA form, the CDR3 reads TGCGCCAGCAGCTTCGTATTAGCGGGATCCACAGCTCCGAACTACGAGCAGTACTTC. The chain recombines TRBV5-1 with TRBJ2-7; TRBD2 aligns across 8 bases. The germline gives CDR1 SGHRS, CDR2 YFSETQ. Trimming at V came to 2 bases and at J to 3 bases, leaving 19 bases not matched to a gene. This CDR3 is 19 amino acids long.

The chain uses TRBV4-1 and TRBJ2-5; 7 bases agree with TRBD1. The ends lost 4 bases at V and 2 bases at J; junction bases unmatched: 4. Germline V gene lookup returns CDR1 MGHRA and CDR2 YSYEKL. The CDR3 covers 14 residues. The DNA of the CDR3 is TGCGCCAGCAGCCGAGGGACAGTACAAGAGACCCAGTACTTC. This codes for CASSRGTVQETQYF.

This clonotype occurred many times. The chain has TRBV28 and TRBJ2-1; weak D call: TRBD2 (5 bases). CDR3 size: 12 residues. CDR1 MDHEN and CDR2 SYDVKM come from the germline V gene. Deletions cut 8 bases from V and 7 bases from J, with 12 bases between. The chain's CDR3 is CASENGINEQFF. The CDR3 DNA reads TGTGCCAGCGAAAACGGGATAAATGAGCAGTTCTTC.

The sample holds one count of this clonotype. The J gene is TRBJ1-1, the V gene TRBV11-2, with D hard to call. Trimming cost V 9 bases and J 3 bases, with 8 bases left between them. The CDR3 loop spans 11 amino acids. Germline lookup yields CDR1 SGHAT and CDR2 FQNNGV. CDR3 in DNA: TGTGCCAGTGGGAGGGACACTGAAGCTTTCTTT. Translating gives CASGRDTEAFF.

In its sample, this clonotype was seen many times. This rearrangement joins TRBV7-2 to TRBJ2-4, with TRBD2 matching 13 bases. V lost 5 bases and J lost 7; bases outside the gene matches: 5. Germline lookup yields CDR1 SGHTA and CDR2 FQGNSA. The CDR3 extends over 15 amino acids. The CDR3 bases are TGTGCCAGCAGCACTAGCGGGAGGGCCGGGAACATTCAGTACTTC. Encoded protein: CASSTSGRAGNIQYF.

This clonotype has ten or more counts. CDR3 sequence (DNA): TGTGCCAGCAGTTACGGGGACACGCAGTACAATGAGCAGTTCTTC. Its translation is CASSYGDTQYNEQFF. The chain uses TRBV6-2 or TRBV6-3 and TRBJ2-1, with a possible D match to TRBD1 (6 bases). The germline gives CDR1 MNHEY, CDR2 SVGEGT. Trimming pared 2 bases from V and 4 bases from J, leaving 12 bases between. CDR3 length: 15 residues.

The rearrangement links TRBV18 to TRBJ2-3, with D tentatively TRBD2 (5 bases). There are 13 residues in the CDR3. Germline V gene lookup returns CDR1 KGHSH and CDR2 LQKENI. Trimming took 3 bases from V and 5 from J, leaving 9 bases between them. CDR3 in DNA: TGTGCCAGCTCACCTCTTGAGGGAGATACGCAGTATTTT. Its translation is CASSPLEGDTQYF.

This clonotype was observed many times. The chain recombines TRBV29-1 with TRBJ2-5, with TRBD1 identical over 7 bases. Germline V CDR1 and CDR2: SQVTM, ANQGSEA. The junction had 2 bases not matched to a gene; V was cut back by 5 bases and J by 2 bases. This CDR3 contains 12 residues. CDR3 residues: CSVRQGQETQYF. CDR3 bases: TGCAGCGTTCGACAGGGACAAGAGACCCAGTACTTC. The full variable domain, completed using reference TRBV29-1 and TRBJ2-5, is SAVISQKPSRDICQRGTSLTIQCQVDSQVTMMFWYRQQPGQSLTLIATANQGSEATYESGFVIDKFPISRPNLTFSTLTVSNMSPEDSSIYLCSVRQGQETQYFGPGTRLLVL.

This clonotype was seen at least ten times. This sequence joins TRBV2 and TRBJ1-1; 7 bases match TRBD1. The CDR3 sequence is 12 residues long. CDR1 is SNHLY and CDR2 is FYNNEI in the germline V gene. V trimming: 6 bases; J trimming: 10 bases; junction bases outside the gene matches: 8. The CDR3 reads CASRRDSELAFF. The DNA for the CDR3 is TGTGCCAGCAGACGGGACAGTGAATTAGCTTTCTTT. The whole variable domain, remainder taken from reference TRBV2 and TRBJ1-1, is EPEVTQTPSHQVTQMGQEVILRCVPISNHLYFYWYRQILGQKVEFLVSFYNNEISEKSEIFDDQFSVERPDGSNFTLKIRSTKLEDSAMYFCASRRDSELAFFGQGTRLTVV.

As for this clonotype: This may stem from a read error, because a much larger clone lies one nucleotide away. In this CDR3 the conserved last residue, phenylalanine or tryptophan, is missing, so a read error is likely. The genes are TRBV24-1 and TRBJ2-2, with 9 bases aligning to TRBD2. Unmatched junction bases numbered 7, after V lost 5 bases and J lost 4 bases. The CDR3 loop spans 16 amino acids. The germline gives CDR1 KGHDR, CDR2 SFDVKD. The CDR3 sequence: CATSGVSGRVTGELFS. The CDR3 region has the DNA TGTGCCACCAGTGGTGTTAGCGGGAGAGTCACCGGGGAGCTGTTTTCT.

This clonotype was recorded at least ten times. The chain has TRBV7-9 and TRBJ1-6; perhaps TRBD1 as D (6 bases). Trimming stripped 6 bases from V and 14 bases from J, with 20 bases between. CDR3 size: 14 residues. Germline-derived CDR1 and CDR2 are SEHNR and FQNEAQ (reference sequence). The CDR3 is CASSGVGGRFALHF. For the CDR3, the DNA is TGTGCCAGCAGTGGCGTGGGGGGCCGGTTCGCCCTCCACTTT.

This clonotype was observed many times. The chain carries TRBV18 and TRBJ1-1, with D hard to call. Germline lookup yields CDR1 KGHSH and CDR2 LQKENI. V lost 5 bases and J 4 bases, leaving 11 bases between the germline ends. CDR3 length equals 13 residues. CDR3 sequence: CASSNRVLTEAFF. For the CDR3, the DNA is TGTGCCAGCTCAAACCGGGTACTCACTGAAGCTTTCTTT.

This clonotype was recorded at least ten times. The chain couples TRBV19 to TRBJ2-7; TRBD2 matches 7 bases. The germline gives CDR1 LNHDA, CDR2 SQIVND (reference sequence). V trimming: 2 bases; J trimming: 0 bases; junction bases outside the gene matches: 7. This CDR3 is 16 amino acids long. The CDR3 DNA reads TGTGCCAGTAGTATATTTGGCGGGAGCCTCTCCTACGAGCAGTACTTC. Amino acids: CASSIFGGSLSYEQYF. Full variable domain (remainder filled in from reference TRBV19 and TRBJ2-7): DGGITQSPKYLFRKEGQNVTLSCEQNLNHDAMYWYRQDPGQGLRLIYYSQIVNDFQKGDIAEGYSVSREKKESFPLTVTSAQKNPTAFYLCASSIFGGSLSYEQYFGPGTRLTVT.

This clonotype showed up just once. A single base separates this from a much larger clone, so it may be a read error. This chain links TRBV28 with TRBJ1-1, with 7 bases fitting TRBD1. This CDR3 is built from 15 residues. Germline loops: CDR1 MDHEN, CDR2 SYDVKM. CDR3 protein: CASSLGRGVNAEAFF. In nucleotides, the CDR3 is TGTGCCAGCAGTTTGGGCAGGGGGGTGAACGCTGAAGCTTTCTTT.

This rearrangement joins TRBV5-1 to TRBJ2-6; 7 bases align to TRBD1. Germline CDR1 reads SGHRS; CDR2 reads YFSETQ. The CDR3 contains 16 residues. The junction had 7 bases not matched to a gene; V was cut back by 5 bases and J by 2 bases. Here the CDR3 reads CASREYTGAGANVLTF. CDR3 sequence (DNA): TGCGCCAGCAGGGAATATACAGGGGCTGGGGCCAACGTCCTGACTTTC.

This clonotype was observed a handful of times. A much larger clone is a single base away; this may be a read error. The genes are TRBV2 and TRBJ1-6, with 7 bases that match TRBD1. Germline CDR1 is SNHLY and CDR2 is FYNNEI. The CDR3 is made up of 14 amino acids. The chain's CDR3 is CVSSSGTVNSPLHF. In nucleotides, the CDR3 is TGTGTCAGCAGTAGTGGGACAGTCAATTCACCCCTCCACTTT.

This clonotype was seen at least ten times. The chain has TRBV30 and TRBJ1-5; D ambiguous. The germline CDR1 and CDR2 sequences are GTSNPN and SVGIG (reference sequence). Trimming removed 3 bases from V and 3 bases from J, with 9 bases in between. The CDR3 consists of 13 residues. Here the CDR3 reads CAWRTHANQPQHF. In nucleotides, the CDR3 is TGTGCCTGGAGGACCCATGCCAATCAGCCCCAGCATTTT. The full variable domain, completed using reference TRBV30 and TRBJ1-5, is SQTIHQWPATLVQPVGSPLSLECTVEGTSNPNLYWYRQAAGRGLQLLFYSVGIGQISSEVPQNLSASRPQDRQFILSSKKLLLSDSGFYLCAWRTHANQPQHFGDGTRLSIL.

This clonotype showed up just a few times. The chain employs TRBV13 and TRBJ2-1, with 9 bases aligning to TRBD1. CDR3 length: 19 residues. Germline V CDR1 and CDR2: PRHDT, FYEKMQ (reference sequence). With V trimmed by 5 bases and J by 2 bases, 16 bases remained unmatched. The CDR3 coding sequence is TGTGCCAGCAGCACACATAAAGCCGGGACAGGGAGTACCTACAATGAGCAGTTCTTC. It encodes CASSTHKAGTGSTYNEQFF.

This clonotype was seen many times. The chain joins TRBV28 to TRBJ2-7; 7 nucleotides align to TRBD2. This CDR3 region has 17 residues. The germline gives CDR1 MDHEN, CDR2 SYDVKM. The junction had 13 bases not matched to a gene; V was cut back by 3 bases and J by 2 bases. The CDR3 loop reads CASSLGASGAPTYEQYF. In DNA form, the CDR3 reads TGTGCCAGCAGTTTGGGAGCTAGCGGAGCCCCCACCTACGAGCAGTACTTC.

The J gene is TRBJ2-1, the V gene TRBV10-3; the match to TRBD2 covers 9 bases. The CDR3 has 13 amino acids. Germline-derived CDR1 and CDR2 are ENHRY and SYGVKD. The V segment lost 8 bases and the J segment 6 bases; nucleotides outside the gene matches: 5. CDR3 in amino acids: CAILETSGNEQFF. The CDR3 DNA sequence: TGTGCCATCCTCGAGACTAGCGGCAATGAGCAGTTCTTC.

This clonotype was counted at least ten times. The gene calls are TRBV28 and TRBJ2-3, with TRBD2 identical over 13 bases. V was pared by 6 bases and J by 1 base, with 10 bases of the junction left unmatched. The CDR3 consists of 18 residues. The germline CDR1 and CDR2 sequences are MDHEN and SYDVKM. CDR3 DNA sequence: TGTGCCAGCAGAACGGGACTAGCGGGACAAAGGGGCACAGATACGCAGTATTTT. Encoded protein: CASRTGLAGQRGTDTQYF.